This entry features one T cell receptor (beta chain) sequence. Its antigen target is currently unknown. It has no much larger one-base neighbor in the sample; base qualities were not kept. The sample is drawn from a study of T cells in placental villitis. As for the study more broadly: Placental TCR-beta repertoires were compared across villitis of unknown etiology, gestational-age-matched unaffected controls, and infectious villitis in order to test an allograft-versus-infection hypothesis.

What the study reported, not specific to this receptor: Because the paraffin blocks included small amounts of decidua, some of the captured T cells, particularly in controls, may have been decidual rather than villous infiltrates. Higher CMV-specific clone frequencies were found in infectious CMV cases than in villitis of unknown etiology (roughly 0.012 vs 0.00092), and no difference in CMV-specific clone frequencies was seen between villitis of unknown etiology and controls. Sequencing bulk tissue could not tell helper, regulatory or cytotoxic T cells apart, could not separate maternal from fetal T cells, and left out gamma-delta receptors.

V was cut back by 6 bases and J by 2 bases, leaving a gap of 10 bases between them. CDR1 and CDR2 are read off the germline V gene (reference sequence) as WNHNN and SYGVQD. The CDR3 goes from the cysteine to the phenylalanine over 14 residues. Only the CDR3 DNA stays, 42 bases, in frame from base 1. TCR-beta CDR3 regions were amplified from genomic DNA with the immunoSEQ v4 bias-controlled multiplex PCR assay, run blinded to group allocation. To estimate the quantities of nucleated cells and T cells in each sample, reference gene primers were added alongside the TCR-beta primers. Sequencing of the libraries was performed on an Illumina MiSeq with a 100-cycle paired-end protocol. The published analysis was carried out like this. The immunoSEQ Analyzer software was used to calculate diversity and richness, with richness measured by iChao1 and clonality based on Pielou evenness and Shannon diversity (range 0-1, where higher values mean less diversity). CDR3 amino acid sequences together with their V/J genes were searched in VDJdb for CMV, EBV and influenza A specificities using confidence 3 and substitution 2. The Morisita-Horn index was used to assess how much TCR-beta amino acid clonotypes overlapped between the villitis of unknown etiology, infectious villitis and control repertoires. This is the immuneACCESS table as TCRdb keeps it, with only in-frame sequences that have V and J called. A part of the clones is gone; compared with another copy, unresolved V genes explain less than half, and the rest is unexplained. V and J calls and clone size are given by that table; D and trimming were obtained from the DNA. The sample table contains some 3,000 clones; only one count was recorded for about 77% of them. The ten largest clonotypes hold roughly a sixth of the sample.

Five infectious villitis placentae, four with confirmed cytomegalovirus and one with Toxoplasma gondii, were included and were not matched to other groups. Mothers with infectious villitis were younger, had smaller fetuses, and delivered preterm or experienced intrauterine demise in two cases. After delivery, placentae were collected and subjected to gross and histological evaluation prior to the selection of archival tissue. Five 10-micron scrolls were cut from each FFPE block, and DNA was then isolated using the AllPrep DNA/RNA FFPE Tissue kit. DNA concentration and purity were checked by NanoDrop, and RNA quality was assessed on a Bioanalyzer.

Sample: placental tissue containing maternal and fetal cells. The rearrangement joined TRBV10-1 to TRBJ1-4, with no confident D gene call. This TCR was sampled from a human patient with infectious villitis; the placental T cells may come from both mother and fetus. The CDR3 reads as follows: CASSRGETNEKLFF. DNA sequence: TGCGCCAGCAGCCGGGGAGAGACTAATGAAAAACTGTTTTTT.